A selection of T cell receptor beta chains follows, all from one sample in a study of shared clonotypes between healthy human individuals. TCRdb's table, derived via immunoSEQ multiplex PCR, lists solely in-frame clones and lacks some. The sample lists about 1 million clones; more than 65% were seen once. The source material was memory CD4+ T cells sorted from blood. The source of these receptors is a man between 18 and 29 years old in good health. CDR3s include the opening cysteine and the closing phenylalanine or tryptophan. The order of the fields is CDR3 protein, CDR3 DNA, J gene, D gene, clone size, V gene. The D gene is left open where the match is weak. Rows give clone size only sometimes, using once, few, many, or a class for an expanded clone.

CDR3: CSVQTGKSYEQYF; DNA: TGCAGCGTCCAGACAGGGAAGAGTTACGAGCAGTACTTC; J: TRBJ2-7; D: TRBD1; size: NA; V: TRBV29-1
CDR3: CASSIPWTAGYGYTF; DNA: TGTGCCAGTAGTATCCCTTGGACAGCCGGCTATGGCTACACCTTC; J: TRBJ1-2; D: NA; size: NA; V: TRBV19
CDR3: CASSVDEVTNSPLHF; DNA: TGTGCCAGCAGCGTAGATGAGGTTACAAATTCACCCCTCCACTTT; J: TRBJ1-6; D: NA; size: NA; V: TRBV9
CDR3: CASSWGDRNEQFF; DNA: TGTGCCAGCAGCTGGGGGGATAGGAATGAGCAGTTCTTC; J: TRBJ2-1; D: NA; size: NA; V: TRBV5-8
CDR3: CASGTAGIYNEQFF; DNA: TGTGCCAGCGGGACGGCGGGTATATACAATGAGCAGTTCTTC; J: TRBJ2-1; D: NA; size: NA; V: TRBV25-1
CDR3: CASSLGLGPQNEQYF; DNA: TGTGCCAGCAGCTTAGGTTTAGGGCCTCAGAACGAGCAGTACTTC; J: TRBJ2-7; D: NA; size: NA; V: TRBV7-2
CDR3: CASSLTGVGTEAFF; DNA: TGTGCCAGCAGCTTGACAGGGGTGGGCACTGAAGCTTTCTTT; J: TRBJ1-1; D: TRBD1; size: NA; V: TRBV11-2
CDR3: CASSMRDRKTQYF; DNA: TGTGCCAGTAGTATGCGGGACAGGAAGACCCAGTACTTC; J: TRBJ2-5; D: TRBD1; size: NA; V: TRBV19
CDR3: CASSSTGLTPPNYGYTF; DNA: TGTGCCAGCAGTTCCACAGGTTTGACCCCGCCGAACTATGGCTACACCTTC; J: TRBJ1-2; D: NA; size: NA; V: TRBV28
CDR3: CASSQELQGHGYTF; DNA: TGCGCCAGCAGCCAAGAGTTACAGGGACATGGCTACACCTTC; J: TRBJ1-2; D: NA; size: NA; V: TRBV4-1
CDR3: CASSVMDFKNEQFF; DNA: TGTGCCAGCAGTGTAATGGACTTTAAAAATGAGCAGTTCTTC; J: TRBJ2-1; D: NA; size: NA; V: TRBV2
CDR3: CASGSGNFDSPLHF; DNA: TGTGCCAGTGGGTCAGGGAATTTCGATTCACCCCTCCACTTT; J: TRBJ1-6; D: NA; size: NA; V: TRBV19
CDR3: CSSLGDTEAFF; DNA: TGCAGCTCCTTGGGAGACACTGAAGCTTTCTTT; J: TRBJ1-1; D: NA; size: NA; V: TRBV29-1
CDR3: CASSSRFLGETQYF; DNA: TGTGCCAGCAGTTCACGTTTCCTGGGAGAGACCCAGTACTTC; J: TRBJ2-5; D: NA; size: NA; V: TRBV28
CDR3: CSVVGTGGSYNEQFF; DNA: TGCAGCGTTGTTGGGACAGGGGGCTCCTACAATGAGCAGTTCTTC; J: TRBJ2-1; D: TRBD1; size: few; V: TRBV29-1
CDR3: CAWNRGLVQETQYF; DNA: TGTGCCTGGAATCGTGGTTTAGTGCAAGAGACCCAGTACTTC; J: TRBJ2-5; D: NA; size: NA; V: TRBV30
CDR3: CASSVDPLAGGTDTQYF; DNA: TGTGCCAGCAGCGTAGATCCCCTAGCGGGGGGCACAGATACGCAGTATTTT; J: TRBJ2-3; D: TRBD2; size: NA; V: TRBV9